These 18 T cell receptor beta chains were all obtained from the same sample, sequenced in a study of identical twins. MiXCR was run by TCRdb on the 5' RACE reads, yielding one entry per CDR3 protein. Altogether 550,000 to 700,000 distinct CDR3 sequences are present, around 21% being singletons, with the ten largest covering around 4.5%. Separately, the same data were catalogued under a study of T cells expressing NK-cell markers.

Sequencing was done on a sample of PBMCs. These receptors originate from a woman under 30 in good health.

The V and J genes are TRBV11-2 and TRBJ2-1, with unresolved D. V lost 4 bases and J 5 bases, leaving 12 bases between the germline ends. CDR1 SGHAT and CDR2 FQNNGV come from the germline V gene. This CDR3 region has 14 residues. The DNA of the CDR3 is TGTGCCAGCAGCTCCCCCGTGACCAACAATGAGCAGTTCTTC. It yields the protein CASSSPVTNNEQFF.

The V call is TRBV10-3, the J call TRBJ2-7; possible D gene TRBD1, 6 bases. Per germline, CDR1 ENHRY and CDR2 SYGVKD. Trimming stripped 8 bases from V and 0 bases from J, with 26 bases between. The length of the CDR3 is 18 residues. CDR3 sequence (DNA): TGTGCCATCGGAACAGGACGGGACAAGGGGGATAGCTCCTACGAGCAGTACTTC. This sequence encodes CAIGTGRDKGDSSYEQYF.

This clonotype was observed a few times. V and J are TRBV18 and TRBJ2-7, with unresolved D. This CDR3 comprises 15 residues. V was clipped by 5 bases and J by 3 bases, with 17 bases between them. Per the germline V gene, CDR1 is KGHSH and CDR2 is LQKENI. The CDR3 loop reads CASSSSTLPRYEQYF. CDR3 coding DNA: TGTGCCAGCTCATCAAGTACTCTCCCCCGCTACGAGCAGTACTTC.

This clonotype was seen ten or more times. V and J are TRBV6-5 and TRBJ1-5; no definite D call. This CDR3 has 15 residues. V lost 0 bases and J lost 2, with 8 bases in between. The germline CDR1 and CDR2 sequences are MNHEY and SVGAGI. CDR3 sequence (DNA): TGTGCCAGCAGTTACTCCTCTGAGGGCAATCAGCCCCAGCATTTT. Protein product: CASSYSSEGNQPQHF.

The rearrangement uses TRBV20-1 and TRBJ2-1; weak D call: TRBD2 (5 bases). The V end lost 7 bases, the J end lost 9 bases, and 28 bases lay between the germline ends. Germline-derived CDR1 and CDR2 are DFQATT and SNEGSKA (reference sequence). The length of the CDR3 is 16 residues. In DNA form, the CDR3 reads TGCAGTGTACTCCGACAAAGGCCTGGGAGTGATAGTGAGCAGTTCTTC. It translates to CSVLRQRPGSDSEQFF.

There are a few counts of this clonotype. The gene calls are TRBV7-2 and TRBJ1-2; D ambiguous. Germline V gene sequence: CDR1 SGHTA, CDR2 FQGNSA. There are 12 residues in the CDR3. V was pared by 3 bases and J by 4 bases, with 6 bases between. This CDR3 is CASSFSLYGYTF. For the CDR3, the DNA is TGTGCCAGCAGCTTCTCCCTCTATGGCTACACCTTC.

This clonotype was seen a handful of times. The chain joins TRBV2 to TRBJ1-1; 7 nucleotides match TRBD1. Per the germline V gene, CDR1 is SNHLY and CDR2 is FYNNEI. Trimming took 8 bases from V and 5 from J; bases not matched to a gene: 8. The CDR3 sequence is 13 residues long. CDR3 sequence reads: CASQTGVDTEAFF. CDR3 coding DNA: TGTGCCAGCCAAACAGGGGTCGATACTGAAGCTTTCTTT.

This clonotype came up a few times. The J gene is TRBJ1-2, the V gene TRBV12-3 or TRBV12-4; 11 bases fit TRBD1. The V gene end was trimmed by 4 bases and the J gene end by 4 bases; junction bases not matched to a gene: 5. This CDR3 spans 15 amino acids. DNA for the CDR3: TGTGCCAGCAGTTCCAGGACAGGGGGCAGCTATGGCTACACCTTC. Translated, it gives CASSSRTGGSYGYTF.

The V call is TRBV7-2, the J call TRBJ2-3; 7 nucleotides line up with TRBD1. Germline CDR1 reads SGHTA; CDR2 reads FQGNSA. The CDR3 totals 14 residues. V dropped 8 bases and J dropped 2; count of bases not matched to a gene: 7. Here the CDR3 reads CASLGQRNTDTQYF. The CDR3 bases are TGTGCCAGCTTGGGACAGAGAAACACAGATACGCAGTATTTT.

This clonotype was detected many times. The gene calls are TRBV12-3 or TRBV12-4 and TRBJ2-3; 8 bases match TRBD2. Losses at the gene ends were 6 bases for V and 5 bases for J; bases not matched to a gene: 7. This CDR3 has 14 amino acids. The CDR3 loop is CASRREAIRDTQYF. CDR3 DNA: TGTGCCAGCAGGCGGGAGGCAATACGAGATACGCAGTATTTT.

This clonotype was detected only a few times. The J gene is TRBJ2-3, the V gene TRBV3-1, with a tentative D call TRBD1 (6 bases). The ends were cut back, 4 bases at V and 3 bases at J, with 17 bases in the middle. The CDR3 spans 16 residues. Germline values: CDR1 LGHDT, CDR2 YNNKEL (reference sequence). Here the CDR3 reads CASSRGGQRTTDTQYF. The DNA for the CDR3 is TGTGCCAGCAGCCGAGGTGGACAGCGTACAACAGATACGCAGTATTTT.

This clonotype was seen a few times. This chain uses TRBV5-6 with TRBJ1-5; D remains unclear. CDR1 and CDR2 from the germline V gene are SGHDT and YYEEEE. Between the trimmed V and J ends, which lost 1 base and 3 bases, there was a span of 8 bases. The CDR3 consists of 14 residues. The CDR3, as DNA: TGTGCCAGCAGCTTGTTCAGAAACAATCAGCCCCAGCATTTT. Its protein is CASSLFRNNQPQHF.

In this sample, this clonotype turned up a few times. The V gene is TRBV7-2, the J gene TRBJ2-7; 9 bases are shared with TRBD1. Trimming removed 2 bases from V and 6 bases from J; junction bases left unmatched: 11. The CDR3 is 16 residues long. The germline V gene has CDR1 SGHTA and CDR2 FQGNSA. DNA of the CDR3: TGTGCCAGCAGCTTAAATCAAGGGACAGGGAGGTTCGAGCAGTACTTC. Its protein is CASSLNQGTGRFEQYF.

A few counts support this clonotype. The chain combines TRBV2 with TRBJ2-1; 7 bases are shared with TRBD2. This CDR3 comprises 13 residues. Germline V gene lookup returns CDR1 SNHLY and CDR2 FYNNEI. The V and J ends lost 6 bases and 7 bases, in that order; junction bases with no gene match: 6. DNA of the CDR3: TGTGCCAGCAGGACAAACGGGAGGAATGAGCAGTTCTTC. Translated: CASRTNGRNEQFF.

The V gene is TRBV25-1, the J gene TRBJ1-1, with D perhaps TRBD1 (6 bases). CDR3 length: 13 residues. Trimming removed 9 bases from V and 1 base from J, with 12 bases in between. In germline, CDR1 is MGHDK, CDR2 SYGVNS. CDR3 sequence (DNA): TGTGCCAGGAGCCTAGGGGGGAACACTGAAGCTTTCTTT. As protein: CARSLGGNTEAFF.

This clonotype showed up just a few times. This chain connects TRBV28 to TRBJ2-1; D is perhaps TRBD2 (6 bases). The CDR3 runs 12 residues. V gave up 4 bases and J gave up 9 bases, with 10 bases separating them. Germline-derived CDR1 and CDR2 are MDHEN and SYDVKM. This CDR3 reads CASSWAGGEQFF. The CDR3 DNA reads as TGTGCCAGCAGTTGGGCCGGGGGTGAGCAGTTCTTC.

This clonotype was seen only a few times. This chain uses TRBV29-1 with TRBJ2-1; 8 positions agree with TRBD2. The germline V gene has CDR1 SQVTM and CDR2 ANQGSEA. The CDR3 totals 16 residues. Trimming at V came to 4 bases and at J to 9 bases, leaving 17 bases not matched to a gene. The CDR3: CSVAVPPGGAFSEQFF. CDR3 DNA: TGCAGCGTTGCCGTTCCTCCCGGGGGGGCCTTTAGTGAGCAGTTCTTC.

For the CDR3, the DNA is TGTGCCAGCAGCCAACCCCACCGGGGCGAGAGGCAGTACTTC. Its translation: CASSQPHRGERQYF. The rearrangement joins TRBV7-6 to TRBJ2-7; D possibly uses TRBD1 or TRBD2 (5 bases each). CDR1 and CDR2 from the germline V gene are SGHVS and FNYEAQ. The CDR3 totals 14 residues. V shed 5 bases and J shed 9 bases, with 20 bases lying between them.